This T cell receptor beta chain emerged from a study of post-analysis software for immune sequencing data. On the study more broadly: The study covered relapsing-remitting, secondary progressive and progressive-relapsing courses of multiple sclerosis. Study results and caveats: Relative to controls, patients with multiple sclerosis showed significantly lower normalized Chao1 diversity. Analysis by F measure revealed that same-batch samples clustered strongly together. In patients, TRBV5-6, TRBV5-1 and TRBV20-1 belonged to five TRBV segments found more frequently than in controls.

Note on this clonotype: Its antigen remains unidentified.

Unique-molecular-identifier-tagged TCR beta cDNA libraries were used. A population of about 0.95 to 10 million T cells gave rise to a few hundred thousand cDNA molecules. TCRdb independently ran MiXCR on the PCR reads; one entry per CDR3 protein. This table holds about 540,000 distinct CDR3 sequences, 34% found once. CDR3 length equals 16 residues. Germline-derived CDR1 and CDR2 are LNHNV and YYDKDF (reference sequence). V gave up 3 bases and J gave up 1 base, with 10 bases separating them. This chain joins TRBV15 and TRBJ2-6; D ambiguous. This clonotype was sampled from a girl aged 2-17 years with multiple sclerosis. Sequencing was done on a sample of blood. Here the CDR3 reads CATSRDSGSGANVLTF. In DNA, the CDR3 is TGTGCCACCAGCAGGGATTCAGGATCTGGGGCCAACGTCCTGACTTTC.